This TCR beta chain comes out of a study of T-cell memory formation after mild COVID-19. Study-wide context: Clustering of TCRs was largely donor specific. Regarding the study as a whole: Clones that contracted clustered mainly in CM and EM if CD4+ and in EMRA if CD8+. Proof of SARS-CoV-2 specificity was absent for the second-wave clones that crested on day 37.

After 5'RACE with constant-segment primers, TCR alpha and TCR beta cDNA libraries carrying sample barcodes and UMIs were obtained. TCRdb re-derived calls from the 5' RACE reads in MiXCR, one entry per CDR3 protein. The table lists about 110,000 distinct CDR3 sequences, roughly 19% of them singletons. Of note for this clonotype: Its specificity is unknown.

V dropped 0 bases and J dropped 2 bases, with 8 bases sitting between them. Germline V gene sequence: CDR1 GTSNPN, CDR2 SVGIG (reference sequence). The CDR3 totals 14 residues. The receptor's source is a man between 18 and 35 years old who had mild COVID-19 (a few samples of this study predate the infection). Cell type and time point are not known. The V gene is TRBV30, the J gene TRBJ2-1; the D gene is possibly TRBD2 (6 bases). What was sequenced was PBMCs or a T cell subset sorted from them (not recorded which). The CDR3 sequence: CAWSVTGAYNEQFF. For the CDR3, the DNA is TGTGCCTGGAGTGTAACGGGGGCCTACAATGAGCAGTTCTTC.